This TCR beta chain was recorded in a study of blood T cell repertoires in COVID-19. Trimming shortened V by 5 bases and J by 4 bases, and 15 bases separated the two germline ends. CDR3 length: 15 amino acids. Germline CDR1 and CDR2: SGHVS and FQNEAQ. Sequencing used immunoSEQ multiplex PCR; TCRdb keeps in-frame clones, though not all of them. The sample yields about 250,000 clones, just over 85% seen once. Sequenced input: peripheral blood. The V call is TRBV7-8, the J call TRBJ2-1; D call uncertain. The receptor's source is an elderly man with acute or convalescent COVID-19. CDR3 region: CASSPSSVFYNEQFF. The CDR3 coding sequence is TGTGCCAGCAGCCCATCCAGCGTTTTTTACAATGAGCAGTTCTTC.